This T cell receptor beta chain is drawn from a study of CD8 T cells in ankylosing spondylitis. The study's findings and limits: Reportedly, matched ankylosing spondylitis synovial fluid was significantly enriched for disease-linked clones. Characteristic, it appeared, of ankylosing spondylitis blood was a TCR beta motif of eight highly homologous variants. Certain motif variants had earlier been reported in reactive arthritis synovial fluid and blood.

In this sample, this clonotype turned up many times. Its specificity is not known. Quantitative barcoded 5'-RACE was used to prepare TCR beta libraries. Via MiXCR, TCRdb re-called the 5' RACE reads, giving one row per CDR3 protein. The repertoire holds roughly 490,000 distinct CDR3 sequences, approximately 5.3% seen once, with around 3.5% in the top ten. The CDR3 consists of 13 residues. V was cut by 1 base and J by 7 bases, with 6 bases left in between. In germline, CDR1 is SGHRS, CDR2 YFSETQ. The chain recombines TRBV5-1 with TRBJ1-6, with D maybe TRBD1 (5 bases). The receptor's source is a male donor with ankylosing spondylitis. Sample: blood, either unsorted or a sorted T cell fraction (not recorded which). The CDR3 bases are TGCGCCAGCAGCTTGAACAGGAATTCACCCCTCCACTTT. Translating it yields CASSLNRNSPLHF.